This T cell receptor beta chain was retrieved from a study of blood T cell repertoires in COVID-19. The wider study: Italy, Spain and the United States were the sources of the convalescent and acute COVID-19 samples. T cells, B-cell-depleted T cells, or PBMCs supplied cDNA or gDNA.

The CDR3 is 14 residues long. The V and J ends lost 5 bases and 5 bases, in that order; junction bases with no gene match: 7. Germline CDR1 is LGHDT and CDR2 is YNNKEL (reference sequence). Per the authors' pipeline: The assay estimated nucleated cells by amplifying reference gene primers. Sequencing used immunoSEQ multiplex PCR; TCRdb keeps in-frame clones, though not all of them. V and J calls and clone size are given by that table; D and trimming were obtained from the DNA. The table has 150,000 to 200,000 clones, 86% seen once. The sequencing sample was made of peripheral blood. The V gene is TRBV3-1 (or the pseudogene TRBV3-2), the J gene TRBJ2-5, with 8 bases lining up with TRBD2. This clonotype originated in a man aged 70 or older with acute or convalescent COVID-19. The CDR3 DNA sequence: TGTGCCAGCAGCGAACCCGGGGGGGCGGAGACCCAGTACTTC. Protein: CASSEPGGAETQYF.